The present T cell receptor beta chain was sequenced within a study of patients and donors after allogeneic stem cell transplantation (dated by TCRdb to 2020 to 2022). The CDR3 holds 15 amino acids from the cysteine to the phenylalanine. Left in the record is the CDR3 DNA by itself, 45 bases read in frame from the first base. The germline V gene supplies CDR1 SGHTA and CDR2 FQGNSA. Deletion took 1 base off V and 1 base off J, with a span of 10 bases between the germline ends. The library came from RT-PCR. Instrument on record: NextSeq 550. TCRdb reprocessed the public reads (quality trimming at Q25 with fastp, clone calling with MiXCR) and kept in-frame beta chains. Rows with one shared CDR3 protein collapse into an entry with the most common genes and DNA. This sample has over 65,000 distinct CDR3 sequences in its table, and approximately 25% of those were observed once. Approximately 25% of the sample is in the top ten clones.

About this clonotype: The antigen it recognizes is unknown. Within one base of it there is no much larger clone, and no base qualities were kept.

Sequencing was done on a sample of blood, either unsorted or a sorted T cell fraction (not recorded which). The chain links TRBV7-2 with TRBJ1-2; the D gene cannot be named for sure. The TCR originated in a human donor who was either an allogeneic HSCT recipient or a stem cell or donor lymphocyte infusion donor (not recorded which). It is not recorded whose cells these are; they may come from a transplant donor. The CDR3: CASSLVMRDNYGYTF. The nucleotides are TGTGCCAGCAGCTTAGTCATGAGGGATAACTATGGCTACACCTTC.